This is a list of T cell receptor beta chains from one sample in a study of T cell responses to AZD1222 COVID-19 vaccine. Method: immunoSEQ multiplex PCR; TCRdb's copy keeps in-frame clones and lacks some. The profile shows 100,000 to 130,000 clones, roughly 87% of them singletons. The source material was peripheral blood, sampled on day 0 of MenACWY control vaccination. Every receptor here comes from an adult in good health. Both conserved end residues are trimmed from each CDR3. Fields, in order: V gene, J gene, CDR3 protein.

TRBV7-8	TRBJ2-3	ASSANDSPTDTQY
TRBV11-1	TRBJ2-7	ASSLNSGSYEQY
TRBV6-5	TRBJ1-1	ASSLGFSEAF
TRBV18	TRBJ2-7	ASSPAEGSVNEQY
TRBV7-2	TRBJ1-5	ASSLGWGQGSDQPQH
TRBV28	TRBJ1-5	ASSEGGDSNQPQH
TRBV19	TRBJ1-5	ASSYQGDQPQH
TRBV7-2	TRBJ2-1	ASRTGGTSGDHNEQF
TRBV11-2	TRBJ1-1	ASSLDYSGGTEAF
TRBV11-2	TRBJ2-3	ASSWGGLNTDTQY
TRBV7-8	TRBJ1-5	ASSTSRTFVNQPQH
TRBV12-3/TRBV12-4	TRBJ1-1	ASSLEGTEAF
TRBV12-3/TRBV12-4	TRBJ1-1	ASSAIRGSEAF
TRBV7-9	TRBJ1-1	ASSPGQGIGVAEAF
TRBV30	TRBJ1-1	AWNPGGQIEAF
TRBV7-2	TRBJ1-1	ASSSYLNTEAF
TRBV6-5	TRBJ1-2	ASRGQGGYGYT
TRBV19	TRBJ1-2	ASSIAQGDISPNSLYGYT
TRBV19	TRBJ2-3	ASRTGDSRDTQY
TRBV7-9	TRBJ2-1	ASSPSGTGNEQF
TRBV5-1	TRBJ2-3	ASSLLAGGDTDTQY
TRBV3-1/TRBV3-2	TRBJ2-2	ASSQDGSDTPTGELF
TRBV27	TRBJ1-2	ASSPLGGDYGYT
TRBV6-5	TRBJ1-4	ASSYSEAYNEKLF
TRBV15	TRBJ1-1	ATSAGRSNTEAF
TRBV5-5	TRBJ2-2	ASSFSITGNTGELF
TRBV5-1	TRBJ2-7	ASSLTPLGDEQY
TRBV7-9	TRBJ2-7	ASSTGGSSSYEQY
TRBV10-2	TRBJ2-5	ASSESSQGNQY
TRBV5-6	TRBJ1-5	ASSRLEDSNQPQH
TRBV6-4	TRBJ2-3	ASSASGGATDTQY
TRBV6-2/TRBV6-3	TRBJ1-5	ASSPGTGWHQPQH
TRBV27	TRBJ1-1	ASQTPLDSRAF
TRBV27	TRBJ1-5	ASSWGGNQPQH
TRBV5-1	TRBJ2-4	ASSSLTGRARGIQY
TRBV24-1	TRBJ1-2	ATSETGAGYT
TRBV10-2	TRBJ1-6	ASRQGDSPLH